The 31 T cell receptor beta chains below were found in one sample sequenced in a study of neurological immune-mediated disorders. MiXCR, applied by TCRdb to the 5' RACE reads, yields one record per CDR3 protein. The table records tens of thousands of distinct CDR3 sequences, roughly 17% of them present only once. The sequenced material came from PBMCs. These receptors all come from a woman in her thirties or forties in good health.

The chain has TRBV10-3 and TRBJ2-1, with D possibly being TRBD2 (6 bases). V was pared by 0 bases and J by 6 bases, with 18 bases between. The CDR3 length is 17 residues. Germline CDR1 ENHRY, CDR2 SYGVKD. The CDR3 DNA reads TGTGCCATCAGTGAGTCTGATTGGCGGGGTTTCACCAATGAGCAGTTCTTC. Encoded protein: CAISESDWRGFTNEQFF.

This clonotype appeared many times. The chain joins TRBV9 to TRBJ2-5; D unclear. Trimming shortened V by 0 bases and J by 2 bases, and 11 bases separated the two germline ends. The CDR3 contains 15 residues. Germline assignment: CDR1 SGDLS and CDR2 YYNGEE. The CDR3 loop reads CASSVGLQLQETQYF. CDR3 sequence (DNA): TGTGCCAGCAGCGTAGGTCTACAGTTGCAAGAGACCCAGTACTTC.

This clonotype came up many times. The chain joins TRBV9 to TRBJ1-1; D gene ambiguous. The germline V and J ends were trimmed by 4 bases and 5 bases, with 18 bases remaining between them. Germline CDR1 reads SGDLS; CDR2 reads YYNGEE. This CDR3 has 15 residues. The CDR3 coding sequence is TGTGCCAGCAGCCCCCTGGAGAATCCGGAGACTGAAGCTTTCTTT. Amino acid sequence: CASSPLENPETEAFF.

This clonotype was recorded many times. The chain employs TRBV29-1 and TRBJ2-3; the match to TRBD2 covers 8 bases. In germline, CDR1 is SQVTM, CDR2 ANQGSEA. With 4 bases clipped from V and 0 bases from J, the junction kept 9 bases outside the gene matches. The CDR3 is 16 amino acids. CDR3 sequence reads: CSVGSRERGSTDTQYF. Here the CDR3 DNA reads TGCAGCGTTGGGAGTCGGGAGCGGGGGAGCACAGATACGCAGTATTTT.

This chain joins TRBV11-2 and TRBJ1-6, with D perhaps matching TRBD1 (5 bases). CDR3 length: 16 residues. Between the trimmed V and J ends, which lost 3 bases and 0 bases, there was a span of 9 bases. Germline values: CDR1 SGHAT, CDR2 FQNNGV. The chain's CDR3 is CASSLGQSSYNSPLHF. The DNA for the CDR3 is TGTGCCAGCAGCTTGGGGCAGAGCTCCTATAATTCACCCCTCCACTTT.

Many counts were recorded for this clonotype. The J gene is TRBJ1-4, the V gene TRBV5-1, with unresolved D. This CDR3 is built from 14 residues. Germline CDR1 SGHRS, CDR2 YFSETQ. V lost 4 bases to trimming and J lost 6 bases, with 13 bases between them. The CDR3: CASSLNPGDEKLFF. CDR3 DNA sequence: TGCGCCAGCAGCCTCAACCCCGGAGATGAAAAACTGTTTTTT.

This clonotype was observed many times. The V and J genes are TRBV5-1 and TRBJ2-5, with 9 bases fitting TRBD2. V dropped 5 bases and J dropped 2; count of bases not matched to a gene: 7. Germline V gives CDR1 SGHRS, CDR2 YFSETQ. The CDR3 runs to 15 residues. This chain's CDR3 is CASRSRGGSQETQYF. The CDR3 DNA sequence: TGCGCCAGCAGGTCGCGGGGGGGCTCTCAAGAGACCCAGTACTTC.

The sample holds many counts of this clonotype. V gene TRBV3-1 combines with J gene TRBJ2-3, with D possibly being TRBD1 or TRBD2 (6 bases each). CDR1 is LGHDT and CDR2 is YNNKEL in the germline V gene (reference sequence). V dropped 1 base and J dropped 5 bases, with 13 bases sitting between them. The CDR3 totals 15 residues. The DNA of the CDR3 is TGTGCCAGCAGCCAAGCGGGGGCCCGGGTAGATACGCAGTATTTT. This sequence encodes CASSQAGARVDTQYF.

This clonotype has ten or more counts. The chain carries TRBV5-1 and TRBJ2-1; D is ambiguous. The CDR3 runs 14 residues. Between the trimmed V and J ends, which lost 5 bases and 7 bases, there was a span of 16 bases. Germline values: CDR1 SGHRS, CDR2 YFSETQ. The CDR3 loop is CASRNSPDKNEQFF. In nucleotides, the CDR3 is TGCGCCAGCAGGAACTCACCCGACAAGAATGAGCAGTTCTTC.

Concerning this clonotype itself: The junction and the germline gene differ at one end; a read error may be behind it. The genes are TRBV5-1 and TRBJ2-3; tentative D call: TRBD2 (5 bases). Germline lookup yields CDR1 SGHRS and CDR2 YFSETQ. The CDR3 is made up of 13 amino acids. The CDR3 protein is CASSSGSPDTQYF. The CDR3 coding sequence is TGCGCCAGCAGCTCGGGGTCCCCAGATACACAGTATTTT. The complete variable domain, with remaining parts taken from reference TRBV5-1 and TRBJ2-3, reads KAGVTQTPRYLIKTRGQQVTLSCSPISGHRSVSWYQQTPGQGLQFLFEYFSETQRNKGNFPGRFSGRQFSNSRSEMNVSTLELGDSALYLCASSSGSPDTQYFGPGTRLTVL.

This clonotype was seen repeatedly, ten times or more. The rearrangement joins TRBV6-2 or TRBV6-3 to TRBJ2-1, with D maybe TRBD1 (7 bases). The CDR3 has 16 amino acids. V lost 4 bases and J 12 bases, leaving 25 bases between the germline ends. Germline V gives CDR1 MNHEY, CDR2 SVGEGT. CDR3 region: CASSLWSRGAPFAQFF. CDR3 DNA: TGTGCCAGCAGTTTGTGGAGCAGGGGGGCACCTTTTGCGCAGTTCTTC.

The chain is built from TRBV7-2 and TRBJ1-4; 8 bases agree with TRBD1. V dropped 1 base and J dropped 4; count of bases not matched to a gene: 2. This CDR3 is built from 15 residues. From germline, CDR1 is SGHTA and CDR2 FQGNSA. CDR3 amino acids: CASSLGTGRNEKLFF. CDR3 DNA sequence: TGTGCCAGCAGCTTAGGGACAGGGCGTAATGAAAAACTGTTTTTT.

In its sample, this clonotype was seen many times. The chain recombines TRBV5-1 with TRBJ1-2; D is uncertain. With 0 bases removed from V and 6 bases from J, the gap between germline ends came to 9 bases. The length of the CDR3 is 13 residues. Germline CDR1 is SGHRS and CDR2 is YFSETQ. CDR3 sequence (DNA): TGCGCCAGCAGCTTGGCCCAGGAACATGGCTACACCTTC. It translates to CASSLAQEHGYTF.

The chain is built from TRBV2 and TRBJ2-5; either TRBD1 or TRBD2 may supply D (7 bases each). The length of the CDR3 is 12 residues. Germline loops: CDR1 SNHLY, CDR2 FYNNEI. The CDR3 loop reads CAGGTEEETQYF. CDR3 DNA sequence: TGTGCGGGGGGGACAGAGGAAGAGACCCAGTACTTC.

This clonotype was seen ten or more times. The V and J genes are TRBV4-1 and TRBJ2-4; D is uncertain. The ends were cut back, 1 base at V and 6 bases at J, with 7 bases in the middle. The CDR3 is made up of 13 amino acids. Germline CDR1 reads MGHRA; CDR2 reads YSYEKL. CDR3: CASSQAVGNIQYF. As DNA, the CDR3 is TGCGCCAGCAGCCAAGCGGTAGGAAACATTCAGTACTTC.

At least ten counts were recorded for this clonotype. CDR3: CASSRGTSDGETQYF. The DNA of the CDR3 is TGTGCCAGCAGTCGCGGGACTAGCGATGGGGAGACCCAGTACTTC. The rearrangement uses TRBV6-5 and TRBJ2-5, with TRBD2 identical over 10 bases. This CDR3 is 15 amino acids long. V was pared by 5 bases and J by 5 bases, with 8 bases of the junction left unmatched. From germline, CDR1 is MNHEY and CDR2 SVGAGI.

This clonotype was picked up many times. This chain uses TRBV5-1 with TRBJ2-5, with 14 bases aligning to TRBD2. CDR3 size: 16 residues. Germline V gene sequence: CDR1 SGHRS, CDR2 YFSETQ. Trimming removed 2 bases from V and 4 bases from J; junction bases left unmatched: 4. The CDR3 is CASSLGTSGGGETQYF. The CDR3 coding sequence is TGCGCCAGCAGCTTAGGGACTAGCGGGGGCGGAGAGACCCAGTACTTC.

At least ten counts were recorded for this clonotype. The chain is built from TRBV5-5 and TRBJ1-1, with 10 bases aligning to TRBD1. The CDR3 is 14 residues long. The V gene end was trimmed by 2 bases and the J gene end by 5 bases; junction bases not matched to a gene: 3. Germline V gene sequence: CDR1 SGHKS, CDR2 YYEKEE (reference sequence). CDR3 DNA: TGTGCCAGCAGCTTTGGACAGGGGGAAACTGAAGCTTTCTTT. This sequence encodes CASSFGQGETEAFF.

This clonotype has at least ten counts. The rearrangement joins TRBV7-2 to TRBJ2-3; 7 bases agree with TRBD1. Trimming took 6 bases from V and 5 from J; bases not matched to a gene: 8. Germline V gene lookup returns CDR1 SGHTA and CDR2 FQGNSA. The CDR3 has 14 residues. CDR3 in DNA: TGTGCCAGCAGAAGGGGGCCCGGTGGAGATACGCAGTATTTT. Amino acids: CASRRGPGGDTQYF. Supplemented by reference TRBV7-2 and TRBJ2-3, the full variable domain reads GAGVSQSPSNKVTEKGKDVELRCDPISGHTALYWYRQSLGQGLEFLIYFQGNSAPDKSGLPSDRFSAERTGGSVSTLTIQRTQQEDSAVYLCASRRGPGGDTQYFGPGTRLTVL.

The chain has TRBV5-1 and TRBJ2-2, with D hard to call. In germline, CDR1 is SGHRS, CDR2 YFSETQ. V shed 1 base and J shed 1 base, with 14 bases lying between them. This CDR3 region has 17 residues. CDR3 in amino acids: CASSLRSHSQNTGELFF. The CDR3 nucleotides are TGCGCCAGCAGCTTGCGGTCACACAGCCAGAACACCGGGGAGCTGTTTTTT.

There are many counts of this clonotype. This chain connects TRBV5-1 to TRBJ2-3; the match to TRBD1 covers 7 bases. This CDR3 region has 15 residues. Germline loops: CDR1 SGHRS, CDR2 YFSETQ. Unmatched junction bases numbered 8, after V lost 3 bases and J lost 4 bases. As DNA, the CDR3 is TGCGCCAGCAGCTGGCAAGGGACAGAGGCAGATACGCAGTATTTT. Residues: CASSWQGTEADTQYF.

This clonotype was counted ten times or more. The chain has TRBV5-1 and TRBJ1-2; tentative D call: TRBD1 (6 bases). The CDR3 runs to 14 residues. V lost 7 bases and J lost 8, with 21 bases in between. Germline values: CDR1 SGHRS, CDR2 YFSETQ. CDR3 loop: CASQPTGLGEGYTF. DNA of the CDR3: TGCGCCAGCCAGCCCACAGGGCTTGGAGAAGGCTACACCTTC.

This clonotype appeared many times. The chain employs TRBV27 and TRBJ1-1, with D perhaps matching TRBD1 (5 bases). The CDR3 has 14 residues. Germline-derived CDR1 and CDR2 are MNHEY and SMNVEV (reference sequence). V shed 6 bases and J shed 0 bases, with 11 bases lying between them. The CDR3: CASRGDSMNTEAFF. The CDR3 DNA reads TGTGCCAGCAGAGGCGACAGTATGAACACTGAAGCTTTCTTT.

This clonotype was detected many times. V gene TRBV27 combines with J gene TRBJ2-3, with D uncertain. V lost 2 bases and J 2 bases, leaving 11 bases between the germline ends. Per germline, CDR1 MNHEY and CDR2 SMNVEV (reference sequence). The length of the CDR3 is 15 residues. The CDR3 nucleotides are TGTGCCAGCAGTTTAACCCAGCGTTACACAGATACGCAGTATTTT. This sequence encodes CASSLTQRYTDTQYF.

The table lists this clonotype with many counts. The chain has TRBV10-1 and TRBJ2-5; no reliable D call. Germline CDR1 and CDR2: WNHNN and SYGVQD (reference sequence). Trimming cost V 3 bases and J 1 base, with 6 bases left between them. The length of the CDR3 is 13 residues. The CDR3: CASSEGPQETQYF. The DNA for the CDR3 is TGCGCCAGCAGTGAAGGACCCCAAGAGACCCAGTACTTC.

This clonotype was counted at least ten times. V usage is TRBV24-1 and J usage is TRBJ1-2, with D possibly TRBD1 on 5 matching bases. This CDR3 is built from 14 residues. V lost 4 bases, J lost 8 bases, and 16 bases lay in between. Germline lookup yields CDR1 KGHDR and CDR2 SFDVKD. The CDR3 spells CATSDPGLSDGYTF. The CDR3 region has the DNA TGTGCCACCAGTGACCCAGGGCTTTCCGACGGCTACACCTTC.

Ten or more counts support this clonotype. The chain uses TRBV28 and TRBJ2-7; 10 bases fit TRBD2. Looked up from germline, CDR1 is MDHEN and CDR2 is SYDVKM. With 10 bases clipped from V and 2 bases from J, the junction kept 5 bases outside the gene matches. The CDR3 covers 13 residues. The CDR3 bases are TGTGCCACAAGCGGGGGGGCTCCCTACGAGCAGTACGTC. It yields the protein CATSGGAPYEQYV.

The rearrangement joins TRBV6-6 to TRBJ1-4; D is undetermined. V gave up 6 bases and J gave up 5 bases, with 13 bases separating them. Germline CDR1 reads MNHNY; CDR2 reads SVGAGI (reference sequence). This CDR3 region has 14 residues. The CDR3 reads CASSPAVGNEKLFF. In DNA form, the CDR3 reads TGTGCCAGCAGCCCGGCGGTTGGGAATGAAAAACTGTTTTTT.

This clonotype was seen ten or more times. The chain is built from TRBV5-1 and TRBJ1-2; 7 bases match TRBD1. With 4 bases clipped from V and 2 bases from J, the junction kept 2 bases outside the gene matches. Germline CDR1 and CDR2: SGHRS and YFSETQ. This CDR3 has 13 residues. The CDR3 DNA reads TGCGCCAGCAGCGAACAGGGGAACTATGGCTACACCTTC. Its protein is CASSEQGNYGYTF.

The chain has TRBV12-3 or TRBV12-4 and TRBJ1-2; weak D call: TRBD1 (6 bases). The CDR3 is made up of 14 amino acids. Between the trimmed V and J ends, which lost 3 bases and 4 bases, there was a span of 12 bases. CDR3 nucleotide sequence: TGTGCCAGCAGTTTGGGGGGCAGGGGCTATGGCTACACCTTC. It encodes CASSLGGRGYGYTF.

This clonotype was picked up many times. This chain's CDR3 is CASSPRQGGNTIYF. The CDR3 DNA follows: TGTGCCAGCAGCCCTAGACAGGGTGGAAACACCATATATTTT. This chain connects TRBV3-1 to TRBJ1-3, with 7 bases identical to TRBD1. Per the germline V gene, CDR1 is LGHDT and CDR2 is YNNKEL (reference sequence). The CDR3 extends over 14 amino acids. The J segment lost 3 bases and the V segment lost 4 bases, leaving 3 bases of the junction unmatched. Full variable domain (remainder filled in from reference TRBV3-1 and TRBJ1-3): DTAVSQTPKYLVTQMGNDKSIKCEQNLGHDTMYWYKQDSKKFLKIMFSYNNKELIINETVPNRFSPKSPDKAHLNLHINSLELGDSAVYFCASSPRQGGNTIYFGEGSWLTVV.